These 19 T cell receptor beta chains came from one sample sequenced in a study of cytomegalovirus exposure and HLA in healthy donors. Both 60 Vbeta primers and 13 Jbeta primers went into the PCR. Clones were read by immunoSEQ multiplex PCR, and TCRdb kept only the in-frame ones, dropping some. The sample carries tens of thousands of clones, 85% to 90% recorded once. The source material was PBMCs. The receptor set was obtained from a young woman in good health and CMV-seropositive.

The genes are TRBV25-1 and TRBJ2-3, with 9 bases that match TRBD1. CDR3 length: 16 amino acids. The V gene's germline CDR1 is MGHDK and CDR2 SYGVNS. Trimming took 1 base from V and 5 from J; bases not matched to a gene: 7. The CDR3 loop reads CASSELGTGKEDTQYF. The CDR3 nucleotides read TGTGCCAGCAGTGAATTGGGGACAGGGAAGGAAGATACGCAGTATTTT.

The chain carries TRBV25-1 and TRBJ2-5; no firm D call. The CDR3 length is 12 residues. Trimming pared 5 bases from V and 0 bases from J, leaving 4 bases between. Germline assignment: CDR1 MGHDK and CDR2 SYGVNS. This chain's CDR3 is CASSLNQETQYF. CDR3 DNA: TGTGCCAGCAGTTTAAACCAAGAGACCCAGTACTTC.

This clone was seen only once. This chain joins TRBV6-1 and TRBJ1-4, with D perhaps matching TRBD1 (5 bases). V lost 6 bases and J 0 bases, leaving 11 bases between the germline ends. Germline V gene lookup returns CDR1 MNHNS and CDR2 SASEGT. The CDR3 contains 15 residues. CDR3 residues: CASRKTEATNEKLFF. DNA for the CDR3: TGTGCCAGCAGAAAGACAGAAGCAACTAATGAAAAACTGTTTTTT.

The chain has TRBV5-5 and TRBJ2-5, with 12 bases aligning to TRBD2. The J call is in doubt because the DNA end fits TRBJ2-7 better. CDR3 length: 16 residues. CDR1 and CDR2 (germline): SGHKS, YYEKEE (reference sequence). CDR3 bases: TGTGCCAGCAGTCCGGCTAGCGGGAGGGCGAGCTACGAGCAGTACTTC. Its translation: CASSPASGRASYEQYF.

V and J are TRBV2 and TRBJ2-3; D remains ambiguous. Trimming took 4 bases from V and 0 from J, leaving 11 bases between them. CDR1 is SNHLY and CDR2 is FYNNEI in the germline V gene. The CDR3 is made up of 15 amino acids. CDR3 protein: CASSGRLPSTDTQYF. The DNA of the CDR3 is TGTGCCAGCAGTGGTCGACTTCCTAGCACAGATACGCAGTATTTT.

The chain is built from TRBV5-1 and TRBJ2-7; a weak D match, TRBD1 (5 bases). The CDR3 runs to 14 residues. Germline V gene sequence: CDR1 SGHRS, CDR2 YFSETQ. Trimming shortened V by 0 bases and J by 6 bases, and 13 bases separated the two germline ends. The CDR3 region has the DNA TGCGCCAGCAGCTTGGATGGGGCCCCGCGCGAGCAGTACTTC. Its protein product is CASSLDGAPREQYF.

J is TRBJ1-4 and V is TRBV5-1; D call uncertain. This CDR3 is 16 amino acids long. Trimming stripped 0 bases from V and 8 bases from J, with 17 bases between. Germline loops: CDR1 SGHRS, CDR2 YFSETQ. The CDR3 region has the DNA TGCGCCAGCAGCTTGGGGCTCGAGGACTCCATAGAAAAACTGTTTTTT. Encoded protein: CASSLGLEDSIEKLFF.

V is TRBV19 and J is TRBJ2-1; 8 bases agree with TRBD2. The junction had 3 bases not matched to a gene; V was cut back by 7 bases and J by 1 base. Germline-derived CDR1 and CDR2 are LNHDA and SQIVND (reference sequence). The CDR3 is made up of 14 amino acids. The CDR3 bases are TGTGCCAGTACGGGGGGGGGATCCTACAATGAGCAGTTCTTC. Its translation is CASTGGGSYNEQFF.

The V call is TRBV6-1, the J call TRBJ2-7, with 10 bases matching TRBD2. There are 16 residues in the CDR3. The V and J ends lost 4 bases and 0 bases, in that order; junction bases with no gene match: 6. From germline, CDR1 is MNHNS and CDR2 SASEGT. DNA for the CDR3: TGTGCCAGCAGTGGCTATGGACTAGCGGCCTCCTACGAGCAGTACTTC. It translates to CASSGYGLAASYEQYF.

This sequence joins TRBV7-9 and TRBJ1-2, with 11 bases lining up with TRBD1. V trimming: 1 base; J trimming: 8 bases; junction bases outside the gene matches: 6. The germline gives CDR1 SEHNR, CDR2 FQNEAQ (reference sequence). The CDR3 extends over 15 amino acids. The CDR3, as DNA: TGTGCCAGCAGCTTAGGGACAGGGGGCGTCGGCGGCTACACCTTC. It specifies CASSLGTGGVGGYTF.

The chain links TRBV5-8 to TRBJ1-4; no clear D gene. The CDR3 sequence is 17 residues long. Trimming pared 6 bases from V and 4 bases from J, leaving 22 bases between. Germline V gives CDR1 SGHTS, CDR2 YDEGEE. CDR3 DNA: TGTGCCAGCACCGGTCCCCGGGGAAGAGAGTATAATGAAAAACTGTTTTTT. Amino acid sequence: CASTGPRGREYNEKLFF.

The table lists this clone with a count of one. The chain links TRBV28 to TRBJ1-2; 7 nucleotides match TRBD1. CDR1 MDHEN and CDR2 SYDVKM come from the germline V gene. The CDR3 loop spans 14 amino acids. The trim removed 2 bases at V and 8 bases at J, leaving 8 bases unmatched. CDR3 in DNA: TGTGCCAGCAGTTTAAGGGACAGCTTCCGAGGCTACACCTTC. Its translation is CASSLRDSFRGYTF.

The J gene is TRBJ1-5, the V gene TRBV10-2, with a tentative D call TRBD1 (6 bases). The CDR3 sequence is 14 residues long. CDR1 is WSHSY, CDR2 SAAADI, per germline. V was shortened by 5 bases and J by 6 bases, with 14 bases between the two germline ends. The CDR3 DNA reads as TGCGCCAGCAGTAGGGCACAGGGAGCTCAGCCCCAGCATTTT. This codes for CASSRAQGAQPQHF.

CDR3: CASSLAGNGLALSGELFF. The CDR3 nucleotides are TGCGCCAGCAGCTTGGCCGGTAACGGACTAGCCTTGTCCGGGGAGCTGTTTTTT. V is TRBV5-1 and J is TRBJ2-2; 8 positions match TRBD2. V dropped 0 bases and J dropped 6; count of bases not matched to a gene: 13. The CDR3 is made up of 18 amino acids. Germline CDR1 reads SGHRS; CDR2 reads YFSETQ. Based on the CDR3 plus reference TRBV5-1 and TRBJ2-2, the full variable domain is KAGVTQTPRYLIKTRGQQVTLSCSPISGHRSVSWYQQTPGQGLQFLFEYFSETQRNKGNFPGRFSGRQFSNSRSEMNVSTLELGDSALYLCASSLAGNGLALSGELFFGEGSRLTVL.

The rearrangement joins TRBV29-1 to TRBJ1-1; D unclear. CDR1 and CDR2 (germline): SQVTM, ANQGSEA. The CDR3 is 11 residues long. V was cut by 8 bases and J by 1 base, with 8 bases left in between. The CDR3 nucleotides read TGCAGCCTGTCCCCGAACACTGAAGCTTTCTTT. Its protein product is CSLSPNTEAFF.

V usage is TRBV5-6 and J usage is TRBJ2-1; 8 bases match TRBD2. V lost 7 bases to trimming and J lost 3 bases; unmatched junction nucleotides: 6. The CDR3 extends over 14 amino acids. CDR1 and CDR2 (germline): SGHDT, YYEEEE. CDR3 sequence reads: CASGLAGLYNEQFF. CDR3 in DNA: TGTGCCAGCGGGCTAGCGGGCCTCTACAATGAGCAGTTCTTC.

The chain has TRBV4-1 and TRBJ1-4; D call uncertain. CDR1 and CDR2 from the germline V gene are MGHRA and YSYEKL. The CDR3 covers 12 residues. V was shortened by 0 bases and J by 12 bases, with 8 bases between the two germline ends. The CDR3 nucleotides read TGCGCCAGCAGCCAAGATCACATTCAACTGTTTTTT. Amino acid sequence: CASSQDHIQLFF.

The chain recombines TRBV7-9 with TRBJ1-2; 8 nucleotides line up with TRBD1. V lost 3 bases to trimming and J lost 4 bases; unmatched junction nucleotides: 7. This CDR3 is built from 15 residues. CDR1 is SEHNR and CDR2 is FQNEAQ in the germline V gene (reference sequence). CDR3: CASSFPDRESYGYTF. The CDR3 coding sequence is TGTGCCAGCAGCTTCCCGGACAGGGAAAGCTATGGCTACACCTTC.

V gene TRBV5-8 combines with J gene TRBJ2-7, with D possibly TRBD1 on 5 matching bases. Trimming left V 0 bases short and J 4 bases short, with 8 bases between. CDR1 is SGHTS and CDR2 is YDEGEE in the germline V gene. CDR3 size: 13 residues. The CDR3 nucleotides read TGTGCCAGCAGCTTGGACAGGCAATACGAGCAGTACTTC. The encoded protein is CASSLDRQYEQYF.